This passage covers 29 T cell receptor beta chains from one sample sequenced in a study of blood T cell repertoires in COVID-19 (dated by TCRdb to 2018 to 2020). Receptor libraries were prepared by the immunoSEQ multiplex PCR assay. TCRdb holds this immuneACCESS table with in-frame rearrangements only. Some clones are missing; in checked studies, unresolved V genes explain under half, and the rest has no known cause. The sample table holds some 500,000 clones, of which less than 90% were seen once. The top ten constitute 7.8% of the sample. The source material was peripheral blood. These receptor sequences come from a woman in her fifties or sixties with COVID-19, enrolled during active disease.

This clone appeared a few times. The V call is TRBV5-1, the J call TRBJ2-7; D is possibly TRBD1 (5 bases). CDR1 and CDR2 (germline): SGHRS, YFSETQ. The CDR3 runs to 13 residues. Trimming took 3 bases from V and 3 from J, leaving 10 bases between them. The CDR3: CASSYQDIYEQYF. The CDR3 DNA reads TGCGCCAGCAGCTACCAGGACATCTACGAGCAGTACTTC. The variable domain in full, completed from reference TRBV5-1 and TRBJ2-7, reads KAGVTQTPRYLIKTRGQQVTLSCSPISGHRSVSWYQQTPGQGLQFLFEYFSETQRNKGNFPGRFSGRQFSNSRSEMNVSTLELGDSALYLCASSYQDIYEQYFGPGTRLTVT.

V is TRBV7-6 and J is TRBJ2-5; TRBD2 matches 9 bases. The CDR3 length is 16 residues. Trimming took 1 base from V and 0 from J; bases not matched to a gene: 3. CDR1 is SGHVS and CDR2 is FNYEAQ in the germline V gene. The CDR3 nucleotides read TGTGCCAGCAGCTTAGTAGGGACTAGCTACCAAGAGACCCAGTACTTC. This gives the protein CASSLVGTSYQETQYF.

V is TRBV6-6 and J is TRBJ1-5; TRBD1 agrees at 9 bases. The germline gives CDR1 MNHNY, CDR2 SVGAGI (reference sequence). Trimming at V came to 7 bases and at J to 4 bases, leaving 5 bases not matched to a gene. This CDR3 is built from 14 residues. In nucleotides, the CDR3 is TGTGCCAGCACCGGACAGGGGAGGAATCAGCCCCAGCATTTT. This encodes CASTGQGRNQPQHF.

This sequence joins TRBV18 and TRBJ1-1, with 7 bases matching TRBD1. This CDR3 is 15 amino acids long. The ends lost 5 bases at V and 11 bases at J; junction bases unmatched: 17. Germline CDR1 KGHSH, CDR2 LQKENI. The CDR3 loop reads CASSAAGTAPRWAFF. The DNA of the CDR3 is TGTGCCAGCTCAGCCGCGGGGACAGCGCCTCGATGGGCTTTCTTT.

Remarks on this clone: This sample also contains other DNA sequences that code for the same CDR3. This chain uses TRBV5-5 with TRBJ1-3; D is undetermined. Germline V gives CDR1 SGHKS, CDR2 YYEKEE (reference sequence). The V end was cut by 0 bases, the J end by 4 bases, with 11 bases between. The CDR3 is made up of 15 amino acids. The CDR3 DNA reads TGTGCCAGCAGCTTGGCGGGTGGCTCCGGAAACACCATATATTTT. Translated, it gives CASSLAGGSGNTIYF.

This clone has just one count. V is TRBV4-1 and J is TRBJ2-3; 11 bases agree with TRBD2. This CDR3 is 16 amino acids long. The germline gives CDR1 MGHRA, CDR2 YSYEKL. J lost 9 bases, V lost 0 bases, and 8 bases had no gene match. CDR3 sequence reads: CASSQEVASGGRTQYF. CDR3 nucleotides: TGCGCCAGCAGCCAAGAGGTCGCTAGCGGGGGGAGGACGCAGTATTTT.

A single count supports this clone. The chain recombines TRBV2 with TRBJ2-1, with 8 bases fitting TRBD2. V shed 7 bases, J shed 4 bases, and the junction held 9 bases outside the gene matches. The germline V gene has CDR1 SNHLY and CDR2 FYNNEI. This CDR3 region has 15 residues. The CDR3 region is CASIAGAGGYNEQFF. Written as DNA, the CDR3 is TGTGCCAGCATAGCAGGCGCGGGGGGTTACAATGAGCAGTTCTTC.

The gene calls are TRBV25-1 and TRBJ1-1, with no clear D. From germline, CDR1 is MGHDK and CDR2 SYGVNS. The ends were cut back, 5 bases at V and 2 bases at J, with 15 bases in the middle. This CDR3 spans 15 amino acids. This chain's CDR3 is CASSPGNRGNTEAFF. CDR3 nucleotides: TGTGCCAGCAGTCCGGGAAACCGGGGTAACACTGAAGCTTTCTTT.

CDR3 coding DNA: TGTGCCAGCAGTCGACTGGGGACCCAGTACTTC. Translated: CASSRLGTQYF. This chain uses TRBV6-5 with TRBJ2-5; D remains ambiguous. V gave up 5 bases and J gave up 7 bases, with 8 bases separating them. Germline CDR1 MNHEY, CDR2 SVGAGI. The CDR3 runs to 11 residues.

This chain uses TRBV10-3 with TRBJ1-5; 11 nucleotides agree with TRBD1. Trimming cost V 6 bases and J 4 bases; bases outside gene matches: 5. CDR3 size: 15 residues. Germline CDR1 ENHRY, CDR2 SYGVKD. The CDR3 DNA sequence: TGTGCCATCAGATCGGGACAGGGGGGAAATCAGCCCCAGCATTTT. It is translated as CAIRSGQGGNQPQHF.

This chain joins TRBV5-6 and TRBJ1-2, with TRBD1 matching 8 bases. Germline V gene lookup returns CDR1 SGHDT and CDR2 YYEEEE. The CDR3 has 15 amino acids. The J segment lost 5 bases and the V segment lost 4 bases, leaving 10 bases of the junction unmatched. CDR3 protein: CASSPYDRGIYGYTF. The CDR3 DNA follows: TGTGCCAGCAGCCCTTACGACAGGGGCATATATGGCTACACCTTC. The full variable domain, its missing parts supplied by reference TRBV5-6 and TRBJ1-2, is DAGVTQSPTHLIKTRGQQVTLRCSPKSGHDTVSWYQQALGQGPQFIFQYYEEEERQRGNFPDRFSGHQFPNYSSELNVNALLLGDSALYLCASSPYDRGIYGYTFGSGTRLTVV.

CDR3 loop: CASSLEAGKSSYEQYF. DNA of the CDR3: TGCGCCAGCAGCTTGGAAGCAGGGAAGAGCTCCTACGAGCAGTACTTC. The V call is TRBV5-1, the J call TRBJ2-7; a possible D gene is TRBD1 (5 bases). The germline V gene has CDR1 SGHRS and CDR2 YFSETQ. CDR3 size: 16 residues. V lost 0 bases, J lost 0 bases, and 13 bases lay in between.

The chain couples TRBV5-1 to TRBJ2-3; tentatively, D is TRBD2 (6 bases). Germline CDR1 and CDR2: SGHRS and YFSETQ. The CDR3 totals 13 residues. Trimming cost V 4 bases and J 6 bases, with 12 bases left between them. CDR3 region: CASSPGDHDTQYF. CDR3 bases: TGCGCCAGCAGCCCGGGGGACCATGATACGCAGTATTTT.

The CDR3 reads CAWDRDPTYEQYF. In DNA form, the CDR3 reads TGTGCCTGGGACAGGGATCCCACCTACGAGCAGTACTTC. The chain is built from TRBV30 and TRBJ2-7, with 7 bases lining up with TRBD1. Trimming at V came to 5 bases and at J to 2 bases, leaving 6 bases not matched to a gene. The CDR3 extends over 13 amino acids. Per germline, CDR1 GTSNPN and CDR2 SVGIG (reference sequence).

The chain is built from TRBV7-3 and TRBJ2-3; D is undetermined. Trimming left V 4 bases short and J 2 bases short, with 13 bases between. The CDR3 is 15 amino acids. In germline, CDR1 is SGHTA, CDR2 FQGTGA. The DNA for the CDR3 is TGTGCCAGCAGCTCCGGCGGTTACCCCACAGATACGCAGTATTTT. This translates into CASSSGGYPTDTQYF. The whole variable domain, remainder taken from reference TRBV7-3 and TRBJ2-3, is GAGVSQTPSNKVTEKGKYVELRCDPISGHTALYWYRQSLGQGPEFLIYFQGTGAADDSGLPNDRFFAVRPEGSVSTLKIQRTERGDSAVYLCASSSGGYPTDTQYFGPGTRLTVL.

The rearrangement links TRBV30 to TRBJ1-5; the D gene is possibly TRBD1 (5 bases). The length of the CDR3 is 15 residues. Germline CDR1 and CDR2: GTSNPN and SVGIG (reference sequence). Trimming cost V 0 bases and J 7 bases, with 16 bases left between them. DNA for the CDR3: TGTGCCTGGAGTGTAGGTTCGGGCAGGGCCCAGCCCCAGCATTTT. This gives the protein CAWSVGSGRAQPQHF.

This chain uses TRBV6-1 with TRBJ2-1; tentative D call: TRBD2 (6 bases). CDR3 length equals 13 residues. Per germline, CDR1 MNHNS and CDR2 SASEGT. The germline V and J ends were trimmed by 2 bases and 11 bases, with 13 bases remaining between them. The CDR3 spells CASSEFSGEKQFF. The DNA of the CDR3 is TGTGCCAGCAGTGAATTTTCGGGAGAAAAGCAGTTCTTC.

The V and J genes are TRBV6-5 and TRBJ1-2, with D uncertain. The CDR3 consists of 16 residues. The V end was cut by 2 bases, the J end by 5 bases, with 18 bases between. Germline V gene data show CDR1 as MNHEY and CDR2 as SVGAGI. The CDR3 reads CASSYIGVPHGYGYTF. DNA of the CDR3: TGTGCCAGCAGTTACATCGGGGTGCCCCATGGATATGGCTACACCTTC.

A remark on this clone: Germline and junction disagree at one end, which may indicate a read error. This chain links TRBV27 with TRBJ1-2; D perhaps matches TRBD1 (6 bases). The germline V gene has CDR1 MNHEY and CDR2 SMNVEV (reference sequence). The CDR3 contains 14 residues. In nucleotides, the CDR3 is TGTGCCAGCAGTTTATATTCCGGGACATCTATCCCGTACTTC. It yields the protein CASSLYSGTSIPYF.

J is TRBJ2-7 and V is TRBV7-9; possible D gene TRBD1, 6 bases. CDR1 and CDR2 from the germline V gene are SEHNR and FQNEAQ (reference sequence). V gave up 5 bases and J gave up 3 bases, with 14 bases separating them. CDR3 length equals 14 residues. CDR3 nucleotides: TGTGCCAGCAGCCCCAGGGACATGATCTACGAGCAGTACTTC. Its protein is CASSPRDMIYEQYF. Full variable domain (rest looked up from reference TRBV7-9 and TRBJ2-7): DTGVSQNPRHKITKRGQNVTFRCDPISEHNRLYWYRQTLGQGPEFLTYFQNEAQLEKSRLLSDRFSAERPKGSFSTLEIQRTEQGDSAMYLCASSPRDMIYEQYFGPGTRLTVT.

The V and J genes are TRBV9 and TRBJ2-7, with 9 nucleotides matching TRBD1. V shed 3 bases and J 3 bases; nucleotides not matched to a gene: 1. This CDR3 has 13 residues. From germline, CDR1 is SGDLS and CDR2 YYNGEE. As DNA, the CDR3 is TGTGCCAGCAGCGCGACAGGGGGCTACGAGCAGTACTTC. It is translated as CASSATGGYEQYF.

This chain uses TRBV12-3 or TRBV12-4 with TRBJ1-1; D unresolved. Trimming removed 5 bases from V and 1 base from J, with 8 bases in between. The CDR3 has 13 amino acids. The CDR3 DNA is TGTGCCAGCAGTGATCTCAGGAACACTGAAGCTTTCTTT. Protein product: CASSDLRNTEAFF.

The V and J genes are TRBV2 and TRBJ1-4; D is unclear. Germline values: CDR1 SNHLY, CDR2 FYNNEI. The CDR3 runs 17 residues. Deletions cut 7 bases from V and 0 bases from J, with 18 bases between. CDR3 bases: TGTGCCAGCACTTCCCACCAGGAACTTACAACTAATGAAAAACTGTTTTTT. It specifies CASTSHQELTTNEKLFF.

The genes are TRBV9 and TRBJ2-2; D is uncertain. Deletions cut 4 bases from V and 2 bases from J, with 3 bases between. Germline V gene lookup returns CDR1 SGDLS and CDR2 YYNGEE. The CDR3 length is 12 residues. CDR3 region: CASSLNTGELFF. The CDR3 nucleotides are TGTGCCAGCAGCCTAAACACCGGGGAGCTGTTTTTT.

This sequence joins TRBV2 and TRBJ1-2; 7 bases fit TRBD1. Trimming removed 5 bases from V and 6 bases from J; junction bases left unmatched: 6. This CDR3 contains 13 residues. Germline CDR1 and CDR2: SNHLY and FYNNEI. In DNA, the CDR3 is TGTGCCAGCAGTCTTGCAGGGGGTGATGGCTACACCTTC. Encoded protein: CASSLAGGDGYTF.

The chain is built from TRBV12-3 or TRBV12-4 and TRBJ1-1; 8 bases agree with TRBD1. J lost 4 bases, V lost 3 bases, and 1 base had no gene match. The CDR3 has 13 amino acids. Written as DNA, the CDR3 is TGTGCCAGCAGTTTCGGACAGGGCACTGAAGCTTTCTTT. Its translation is CASSFGQGTEAFF.

The CDR3 DNA sequence: TGTGCCAGCAGTGAGGGACTGGCAGATACGCAGTATTTT. It yields the protein CASSEGLADTQYF. The V gene is TRBV6-4, the J gene TRBJ2-3; tentative D call: TRBD2 (6 bases). The CDR3 spans 13 residues. CDR1 is MRHNA and CDR2 is SNTAGT in the germline V gene. Between the trimmed V and J ends, which lost 3 bases and 4 bases, there was a span of 8 bases.

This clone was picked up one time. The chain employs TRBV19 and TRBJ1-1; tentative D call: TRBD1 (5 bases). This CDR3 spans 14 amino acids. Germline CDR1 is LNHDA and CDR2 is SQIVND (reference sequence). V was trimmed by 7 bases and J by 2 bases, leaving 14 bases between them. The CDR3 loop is CASIKRGSNTEAFF. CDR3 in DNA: TGTGCCAGTATCAAAAGGGGTTCAAACACTGAAGCTTTCTTT.

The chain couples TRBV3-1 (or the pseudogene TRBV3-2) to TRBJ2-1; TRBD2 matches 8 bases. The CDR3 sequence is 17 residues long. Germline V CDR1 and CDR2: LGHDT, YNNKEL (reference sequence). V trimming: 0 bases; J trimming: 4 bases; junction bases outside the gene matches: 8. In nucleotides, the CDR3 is TGTGCCAGCAGCCAAGAAAAATGGGCTAGCGGGTACAATGAGCAGTTCTTC. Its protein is CASSQEKWASGYNEQFF.